This T cell receptor (beta chain) was obtained from a study of shared clonotypes between healthy human individuals. TCRdb's table, derived via immunoSEQ multiplex PCR, lists solely in-frame clones and lacks some. The data show 2,500,000 or so clones, over 85% seen once. V was pared by 5 bases and J by 6 bases, with 13 bases between. The CDR3 runs to 14 residues. Germline loops: CDR1 MDHEN, CDR2 SYDVKM. This chain connects TRBV28 to TRBJ1-4, with a weak D call TRBD1 (6 bases). This TCR was sampled from a man between 18 and 35 years old in good health. Some clones in this sample may be carry-over from other donors' samples. Input material: naive CD4+ T cells from PBMCs. Subset: CD45RA+ positively selected. The CDR3 is CASSRDRRYEKLFF. The CDR3 DNA reads TGTGCCAGCAGTCGTGACAGGAGATATGAAAAACTGTTTTTT. Drawing the rest from reference TRBV28 and TRBJ1-4, the complete variable domain is DVKVTQSSRYLVKRTGEKVFLECVQDMDHENMFWYRQDPGLGLRLIYFSYDVKMKEKGDIPEGYSVSREKKERFSLILESASTNQTSMYLCASSRDRRYEKLFFGSGTQLSVL.